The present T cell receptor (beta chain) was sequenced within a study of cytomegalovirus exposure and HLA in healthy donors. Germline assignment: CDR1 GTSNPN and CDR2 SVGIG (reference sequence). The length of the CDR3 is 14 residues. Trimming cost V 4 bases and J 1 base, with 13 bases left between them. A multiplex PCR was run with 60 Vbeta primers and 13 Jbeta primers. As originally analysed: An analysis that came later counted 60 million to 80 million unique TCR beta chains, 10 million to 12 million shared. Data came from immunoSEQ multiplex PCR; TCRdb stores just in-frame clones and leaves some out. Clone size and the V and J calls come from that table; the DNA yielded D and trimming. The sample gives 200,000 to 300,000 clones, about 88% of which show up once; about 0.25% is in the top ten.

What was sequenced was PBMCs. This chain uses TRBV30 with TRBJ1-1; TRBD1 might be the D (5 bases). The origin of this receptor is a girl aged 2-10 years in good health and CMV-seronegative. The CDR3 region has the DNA TGTGCCTGGACCGGACAACTACCGAACACTGAAGCTTTCTTT. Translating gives CAWTGQLPNTEAFF.